Listed below are T cell receptor beta chains from one sample, sequenced in a study of OX40 agonist ivuxolimab in advanced cancers. TCRdb keeps only in-frame clones here, not all; method: immunoSEQ multiplex PCR. The table includes around 23,000 clones, 65% to 80% detected once. Here the sequenced sample was CD4+ or CD8+ T cells sorted from blood, taken in a trial of the OX40 agonist ivuxolimab. Receptors were obtained from an adult with an advanced solid tumor such as melanoma, head and neck, liver or kidney cancer. Each CDR3 is given with its conserved first and last residue. The D gene is left open where the match is weak. Clone size appears in some rows only: once, few, many, or a class for an expanded clone.

clone_size: few; j_call: TRBJ2-7; v_call: TRBV7-8; d_call: TRBD2; cdr3_nt: TGTGCCAGCAGCTTAACTAGCGGGATAGGCGAGCAGTACTTC; cdr3_aa: CASSLTSGIGEQYF
clone_size: .; j_call: TRBJ2-5; v_call: TRBV7-7; d_call: .; cdr3_nt: TGTGCCAGCAGCTTCGTTCTAGAGGGGACAACCCAGTACTTC; cdr3_aa: CASSFVLEGTTQYF
clone_size: .; j_call: TRBJ2-1; v_call: TRBV30; d_call: .; cdr3_nt: TGTGCCTGGAATGAACGGGGTGAGCAGTTCTTC; cdr3_aa: CAWNERGEQFF
clone_size: .; j_call: TRBJ2-5; v_call: TRBV10-1; d_call: .; cdr3_nt: TGCGCCAGCAGATACGGCTCGGGTATTTTCAGGGAGACCCAGTACTTC; cdr3_aa: CASRYGSGIFRETQYF
clone_size: few; j_call: TRBJ2-7; v_call: TRBV14; d_call: .; cdr3_nt: TGTGCCAGCAGCCAAGATCGGCTGGCACGGCAGTACTTC; cdr3_aa: CASSQDRLARQYF
clone_size: once; j_call: TRBJ2-6; v_call: TRBV5-6; d_call: .; cdr3_nt: TGTGCCAGCAGCTTTCTTCCCCGGGGCCTTGGGGCCAACGTCCTGACTTTC; cdr3_aa: CASSFLPRGLGANVLTF
clone_size: .; j_call: TRBJ1-1; v_call: TRBV4-1; d_call: .; cdr3_nt: TGCGCCAGCAGCCTCACGGCGCGGGGCACTGAAGCTTTCTTT; cdr3_aa: CASSLTARGTEAFF
clone_size: .; j_call: TRBJ2-1; v_call: TRBV7-9; d_call: .; cdr3_nt: TGTGCCAGCAGCCACGACAATGAGCAGTTCTTC; cdr3_aa: CASSHDNEQFF
clone_size: few; j_call: TRBJ1-1; v_call: TRBV7-3; d_call: .; cdr3_nt: TGTGCCAGCAGCTCCAATCCGGGTTCAACCACTGAAGCTTTCTTT; cdr3_aa: CASSSNPGSTTEAFF
clone_size: .; j_call: TRBJ1-2; v_call: TRBV15; d_call: .; cdr3_nt: TGTGCCACCAGCAGAGAGGTAGCTACGCCAAACTATGGCTACACCTTC; cdr3_aa: CATSREVATPNYGYTF
clone_size: few; j_call: TRBJ2-7; v_call: TRBV5-8; d_call: TRBD2; cdr3_nt: TGTGCCAGCAGCCAAAAGTTCAGCGGGGAGGGTTACGAGCAGTACTTC; cdr3_aa: CASSQKFSGEGYEQYF
clone_size: .; j_call: TRBJ2-7; v_call: TRBV5-1; d_call: TRBD2; cdr3_nt: TGCGCCAGCAGCTTGGCGGGACTAGCGGGAGCCTATGGCGAGCAGTACTTC; cdr3_aa: CASSLAGLAGAYGEQYF
clone_size: .; j_call: TRBJ2-3; v_call: TRBV29-1; d_call: TRBD1; cdr3_nt: TGCAGCGTTGAAGGGGACAGGGCCGCTAGCACAGATACGCAGTATTTT; cdr3_aa: CSVEGDRAASTDTQYF
clone_size: .; j_call: TRBJ2-7; v_call: TRBV27; d_call: TRBD1; cdr3_nt: TGTGCCAGCAGTTCAAAATACCTTCCGGGACAGGGGTCCTACGAGCAGTACTTC; cdr3_aa: CASSSKYLPGQGSYEQYF
clone_size: once; j_call: TRBJ1-2; v_call: TRBV19; d_call: TRBD1; cdr3_nt: TGTGCCAGTAGTATAGATCATCGGACAGGGTATGGCTACACCTTC; cdr3_aa: CASSIDHRTGYGYTF
clone_size: .; j_call: TRBJ1-3; v_call: TRBV11-2; d_call: .; cdr3_nt: TGTGCCAGCAGCTTGAAGGGCGCGAGCGAAAACACCATATATTTT; cdr3_aa: CASSLKGASENTIYF
clone_size: .; j_call: TRBJ1-6; v_call: TRBV11-3; d_call: .; cdr3_nt: TGTGCCAGCAGCTTGCAGGGTGGTTCACCCCTCCACTTT; cdr3_aa: CASSLQGGSPLHF
clone_size: .; j_call: TRBJ1-6; v_call: TRBV7-2; d_call: TRBD1; cdr3_nt: TGTGCCAGCAGCCAATTGGGACAGGGTTACAATTCACCCCTCCACTTT; cdr3_aa: CASSQLGQGYNSPLHF
clone_size: .; j_call: TRBJ2-3; v_call: TRBV28; d_call: TRBD1; cdr3_nt: TGTGCCAGCAGTGTGGACAGGGGCACAGATACGCAGTATTTT; cdr3_aa: CASSVDRGTDTQYF
clone_size: once; j_call: TRBJ2-2; v_call: TRBV5-1; d_call: .; cdr3_nt: TGCGCCAGCAGCTTCGTGGTGGGAGGCGACACCGGGGAGCTGTTTTTT; cdr3_aa: CASSFVVGGDTGELFF
clone_size: .; j_call: TRBJ2-3; v_call: TRBV18; d_call: .; cdr3_nt: TGTGCCAGCTCACCGGGGGGCCCCACAGATACGCAGTATTTT; cdr3_aa: CASSPGGPTDTQYF
clone_size: .; j_call: TRBJ1-5; v_call: TRBV7-2; d_call: .; cdr3_nt: TGTGCCAGCAGCCCCCGGGGACATCCTGCCCAGCCCCAGCATTTT; cdr3_aa: CASSPRGHPAQPQHF
clone_size: .; j_call: TRBJ2-1; v_call: TRBV11-2; d_call: .; cdr3_nt: TGTGCCAGCAGCTTAGCGCCAGGGTACTACAATGAGCAGTTCTTC; cdr3_aa: CASSLAPGYYNEQFF
clone_size: .; j_call: TRBJ1-4; v_call: TRBV5-1; d_call: TRBD1; cdr3_nt: TGCGCCAGCAGCTTTAACCGGGACAGCGAACTGCTTTTT; cdr3_aa: CASSFNRDSELLF
clone_size: .; j_call: TRBJ2-7; v_call: TRBV9; d_call: TRBD1; cdr3_nt: TGTGCCAGCAGCGCCCCTCCGGTGAGGGGACAGGGGTCCCACGAGCAGTACTTC; cdr3_aa: CASSAPPVRGQGSHEQYF
clone_size: .; j_call: TRBJ2-1; v_call: TRBV29-1; d_call: .; cdr3_nt: TGCAGCGTTGAAGAACCCGAGGGGTACAATGAGCAGTTCTTC; cdr3_aa: CSVEEPEGYNEQFF
clone_size: .; j_call: TRBJ1-4; v_call: TRBV10-1; d_call: .; cdr3_nt: TGCGCCAGCAGTGAGGACGGACGTCCTGAAAAACTGTTTTTT; cdr3_aa: CASSEDGRPEKLFF
clone_size: medium-sized; j_call: TRBJ1-2; v_call: TRBV7-6; d_call: TRBD1; cdr3_nt: TGTGCCAGCAGCTTAGAACAGGGGGACTATGGCTACACCTTC; cdr3_aa: CASSLEQGDYGYTF
clone_size: .; j_call: TRBJ2-5; v_call: TRBV10-3; d_call: TRBD1; cdr3_nt: TGTGCCATCAGTGCCAACAGGGGCGTAGAGACCCAGTACTTC; cdr3_aa: CAISANRGVETQYF
clone_size: .; j_call: TRBJ1-3; v_call: TRBV28; d_call: .; cdr3_nt: TGTGCCAGCAGTTTACCAGGGGTAACTGGAAACACCATATATTTT; cdr3_aa: CASSLPGVTGNTIYF